The TCR beta chain described here comes from a study of blood T cell repertoires in COVID-19. Sequencing was performed with immunoSEQ multiplex PCR; in TCRdb, only in-frame clones are kept and a portion is missing. The sample carries a few hundred thousand clones, about nine tenths recorded once. Germline CDR1 reads LNHNV; CDR2 reads YYDKDF (reference sequence). Trimming took 3 bases from V and 3 from J, leaving 3 bases between them. The CDR3 runs 11 residues. The chain couples TRBV15 to TRBJ2-7, with D hard to call. The sequence came from a woman in her twenties or thirties with active or convalescent COVID-19. The sequenced material came from peripheral blood. The CDR3: CATSSYYEQYF. The CDR3 DNA sequence: TGTGCCACCAGCAGCTACTACGAGCAGTACTTC.